This T cell receptor beta chain emerged from a study of identical twins. The study's findings and limits: These conclusions were based on statistical analysis (cross-sectional, not following the same donors). Excess sharing by twins proved weaker in beta out-of-frame sequences.

TCRdb used MiXCR to reprocess the 5' RACE reads, holding one entry per CDR3 protein. The repertoire consists of around 530,000 distinct CDR3 sequences, with over 12% occurring once and the leading ten covering roughly 0.4%. V lost 6 bases, J lost 0 bases, and 11 bases lay in between. Germline CDR1 DFQATT, CDR2 SNEGSKA (reference sequence). The CDR3 is 14 residues long. Concerning this clonotype itself: Its antigen is not identified.

These sequences were also reported in another study, on yellow fever vaccine responses in identical twins.

The TCR originated in a woman aged 18-29 years in good health. The rearrangement links TRBV20-1 to TRBJ2-2, with D perhaps given as TRBD1 or TRBD2 (7 bases each). Material for sequencing was CD4+ T cells sorted from blood. CDR3 sequence reads: CSAAGGANTGELFF. The CDR3 nucleotides read TGCAGTGCCGCAGGGGGGGCGAACACCGGGGAGCTGTTTTTT.